A single sample is the source of the 23 T cell receptor beta chains below, sequenced in a study of tumor and adjacent non-tumor tissue in lung cancer. RNA was extracted from bulk tissue without any cell sorting. Distant lung tissue was collected more than 3 cm away from the tumor edge. Three rounds of nested PCR, following a modified ARM-PCR protocol, produced the TCRbeta library. In TCRdb, the multiplex PCR reads were re-called with MiXCR into one record per CDR3 protein. Here the sample spans 100,000 or so distinct CDR3 sequences, approximately 65% being singletons. The sample taken for sequencing was distant non-tumor lung tissue. The source of these receptors is a man aged 25-45 years with non-small cell lung cancer.

This clonotype has just a few counts. The gene calls are TRBV12-3 or TRBV12-4 and TRBJ2-2; D may match TRBD1 or TRBD2 (5 bases each). V was cut by 5 bases and J by 1 base, with 11 bases left in between. The CDR3 spans 15 residues. The CDR3 region has the DNA TGTGCCAGCAGTGAGGGGACGGGGAACACCGGGGAGCTGTTTTTT. It encodes CASSEGTGNTGELFF.

Details on this clonotype: At one end, the junction sequence differs from germline, possibly due to a read error. The V and J genes are TRBV9 and TRBJ2-1; D is uncertain. The CDR3 loop spans 13 amino acids. Germline V gene lookup returns CDR1 SGDLS and CDR2 YYNGEE. CDR3 DNA sequence: TGTGTCAGCAGCGTCCCCCCCTACAATGAGCAGTTCTTC. Translation: CVSSVPPYNEQFF.

This clonotype was counted at least ten times. V and J are TRBV6-2 or TRBV6-3 and TRBJ1-5; a weak D match, TRBD1 (5 bases). The CDR3 runs 16 residues. Germline-derived CDR1 and CDR2 are MNHEY and SVGEGT. The V gene lost 6 bases and the J gene lost 4 bases, with 19 bases spanning the gap. CDR3 protein: CASRRLVQGRNQPQHF. The CDR3 DNA reads as TGTGCCAGCAGGCGACTGGTCCAGGGAAGGAATCAGCCCCAGCATTTT.

Points on this clonotype: Since a much larger clone is just one base distant, this may be a read error. The V gene is TRBV4-1, the J gene TRBJ2-3, with TRBD2 matching 7 bases. Germline loops: CDR1 MGHRA, CDR2 YSYEKL. Trimming at V came to 3 bases and at J to 0 bases, leaving 9 bases not matched to a gene. The CDR3 contains 17 residues. The CDR3 DNA sequence: TGCGCCAGCAGCCAGGATTGGCGGGGGATGAGCACAGATACGCAGTATTTT. Translated: CASSQDWRGMSTDTQYF.

As DNA, the CDR3 is TGTGCCAGTACCATGAACAGGGCTCTCCACGAGCAGTACTTC. This sequence encodes CASTMNRALHEQYF. V is TRBV11-1 and J is TRBJ2-7, with a tentative D call TRBD1 (6 bases). V lost 9 bases and J 5 bases, leaving 20 bases between the germline ends. Germline CDR1 SGHAT, CDR2 FQDESV (reference sequence). CDR3 length equals 14 residues.

About this clonotype: This may be a read error: a much more frequent sequence differs by one nucleotide. The CDR3 carries no conserved terminal phenylalanine or tryptophan, so it likely arises from a read error. The chain uses TRBV13 and TRBJ1-4, with no clear D. This CDR3 contains 14 residues. V lost 1 base and J 4 bases, leaving 7 bases between the germline ends. The germline V gene encodes CDR1 PRHDT and CDR2 FYEKMQ (reference sequence). CDR3 nucleotides: TGTGCCAGCAGCTTAGCCAGGAGTAATGAAAAACTGTTTTAT. It codes for CASSLARSNEKLFY.

This clonotype occurred many times. The chain recombines TRBV20-1 with TRBJ1-5, with a weak D call TRBD1 (6 bases). Trimming cost V 3 bases and J 0 bases, with 12 bases left between them. Germline V CDR1 and CDR2: DFQATT, SNEGSKA (reference sequence). The CDR3 has 15 amino acids. In DNA form, the CDR3 reads TGCAGTGCTAGGGAGGGGGGGAATAGCAATCAGCCCCAGCATTTT. Translation gives CSAREGGNSNQPQHF.

This clonotype appeared a few times. Written as DNA, the CDR3 is TGTGCCAGCAGTCCATTACCTCAGGGGGCAGGCCAGCCCCAGCATTTT. Translation: CASSPLPQGAGQPQHF. The rearrangement uses TRBV7-2 and TRBJ1-5, with 8 bases matching TRBD1. CDR1 SGHTA and CDR2 FQGNSA come from the germline V gene. The CDR3 loop spans 16 amino acids. J lost 7 bases, V lost 6 bases, and 14 bases had no gene match.

This clonotype was picked up many times. V is TRBV4-3 and J is TRBJ2-7, with D perhaps given as TRBD1 or TRBD2 (5 bases each). The V gene's germline CDR1 is LGHNA and CDR2 YSLEER. Trimming left V 1 base short and J 5 bases short, with 18 bases between. The CDR3 loop spans 16 amino acids. CDR3 DNA: TGCGCCAGCAGCCAAGCCCCAACCGGGACGGGCGACGAGCAGTACTTC. It codes for CASSQAPTGTGDEQYF.

The CDR3 nucleotides read TGTGCCAGCAGTTCCGAACCCAGACTAGTGGAGAGCTCTGGGGCCAACGTCCTGACTTTC. Its translation is CASSSEPRLVESSGANVLTF. The chain couples TRBV6-5 to TRBJ2-6; D is perhaps TRBD2 (6 bases). Trimming took 4 bases from V and 0 from J, leaving 22 bases between them. The CDR3 extends over 20 amino acids. CDR1 MNHEY and CDR2 SVGAGI come from the germline V gene.

About this clonotype: Its ends do not fully match the called genes, so a read error is possible. This sequence joins TRBV4-3 and TRBJ2-1; D call uncertain. The germline V gene encodes CDR1 LGHNA and CDR2 YSLEER. The CDR3 has 13 amino acids. As DNA, the CDR3 is TGCGCCAGCAGCCGAGTCTACAACAATGAGGAGTTCTTC. Translation: CASSRVYNNEEFF.

Comment on this clonotype: Being one base from a much bigger clone, this may be a read error. The V gene is TRBV7-8, the J gene TRBJ1-1, with D possibly being TRBD1 (6 bases). CDR1 is SGHVS and CDR2 is FQNEAQ in the germline V gene. V was cut by 8 bases and J by 3 bases, with 13 bases left in between. The CDR3 is 13 residues long. This CDR3 is CASGPTGHTEAFF. CDR3 sequence (DNA): TGTGCCAGCGGCCCCACAGGGCACACTGAAGCTTTCTTT.

In this sample, this clonotype turned up a few times. This CDR3 reads CSARSGTSVLHEQFF. CDR3 sequence (DNA): TGCAGTGCCAGGTCCGGGACTAGCGTTCTCCATGAGCAGTTCTTC. This chain connects TRBV20-1 to TRBJ2-1, with TRBD2 matching over 10 bases. V lost 6 bases to trimming and J lost 8 bases; unmatched junction nucleotides: 13. Looked up from germline, CDR1 is DFQATT and CDR2 is SNEGSKA (reference sequence). The CDR3 totals 15 residues.

The V gene is TRBV20-1, the J gene TRBJ1-5; tentative D call: TRBD1 (6 bases). The CDR3 loop spans 17 amino acids. V was clipped by 2 bases and J by 1 base, with 18 bases between them. The germline gives CDR1 DFQATT, CDR2 SNEGSKA (reference sequence). The DNA for the CDR3 is TGCAGTGCTAGATCCCAGATAAGGGGGAGAAGCAATCAGCCCCAGCATTTT. It is translated as CSARSQIRGRSNQPQHF.

As regards this clonotype: A read error is likely, as this CDR3 ends without the conserved phenylalanine or tryptophan. Written as DNA, the CDR3 is TGTGCTAGCAGCGGAACGGGACACGTTAAAGAGACCCAGTACTTA. Translated: CASSGTGHVKETQYL. The chain uses TRBV5-4 and TRBJ2-5, with D possibly being TRBD1 (6 bases). The CDR3 is 15 residues long. The germline CDR1 and CDR2 sequences are SGHNT and YYREEE (reference sequence).

To note about this clonotype: This may arise from a read error, as a much more abundant clone is one base away. Here the CDR3 reads CASSPDSGYNSLLHF. The CDR3 DNA reads TGTGCCAGCAGCCCTGACAGTGGGTATAATTCACTCCTCCACTTT. This rearrangement joins TRBV11-2 to TRBJ1-6, with D possibly matching TRBD1 (5 bases). The germline gives CDR1 SGHAT, CDR2 FQNNGV. The CDR3 is made up of 15 amino acids. Drawing the rest from reference TRBV11-2 and TRBJ1-6, the complete variable domain is EAGVAQSPRYKIIEKRQSVAFWCNPISGHATLYWYQQILGQGPKLLIQFQNNGVVDDSQLPKDRFSAERLKGVDSTLKIQPAKLEDSAVYLCASSPDSGYNSLLHFGNGTRLTVT.

The chain uses TRBV5-5 and TRBJ1-5; D is possibly TRBD1 (5 bases). Germline assignment: CDR1 SGHKS and CDR2 YYEKEE (reference sequence). The CDR3 covers 18 residues. Trimming took 7 bases from V and 1 from J, leaving 24 bases between them. The CDR3 loop reads CASCTEGQGAGSNQPQHF. Written as DNA, the CDR3 is TGTGCCAGCTGCACTGAAGGACAAGGGGCCGGGAGCAATCAGCCCCAGCATTTT.

A remark on this clonotype: A much larger clone sits a single nucleotide away, making a read error possible. The chain couples TRBV5-6 to TRBJ2-7; no reliable D call. Trimming stripped 0 bases from V and 7 bases from J, with 11 bases between. This CDR3 comprises 13 residues. Per germline, CDR1 SGHDT and CDR2 YYEEEE. CDR3 protein: CASSLAGNREQYF. The CDR3, as DNA: TGTGCCAGCAGCTTGGCGGGCAATAGGGAGCAGTACTTC.

The genes are TRBV10-3 and TRBJ1-6; unclear D gene. Germline V gene data show CDR1 as ENHRY and CDR2 as SYGVKD. Trimming pared 0 bases from V and 4 bases from J, leaving 10 bases between. This CDR3 region has 16 residues. The CDR3 DNA reads as TGTGCCATCAGTGAGTCGAGCGGCCAATATAATTCACCCCTCCACTTT. This translates into CAISESSGQYNSPLHF.

Comment on this clonotype: The junction and the germline gene differ at one end; a read error may be behind it. The V gene is TRBV4-3, the J gene TRBJ2-1; 9 bases are shared with TRBD2. Per germline, CDR1 LGHNA and CDR2 YSLEER. The CDR3 runs 15 residues. The CDR3 DNA reads as TGCGCCAGCCGCCAAGGGCTAGCGGGGTACAATGAGCAGTTCTTC. Its translation is CASRQGLAGYNEQFF.

This clonotype was seen at least ten times. The CDR3 DNA is TGCAGTGCCACCGGGGGTAGCGGGGGGTACGAGCAGTACTTC. It encodes CSATGGSGGYEQYF. The chain is built from TRBV20-1 and TRBJ2-7, with TRBD2 matching over 10 bases. V was pared by 6 bases and J by 4 bases, with 9 bases of the junction left unmatched. The length of the CDR3 is 14 residues. The germline gives CDR1 DFQATT, CDR2 SNEGSKA (reference sequence).

As concerns this clonotype: The junction departs from germline at one end; a sequencing error may be responsible. This chain links TRBV12-3 or TRBV12-4 with TRBJ1-2; D possibly corresponds to TRBD1 (6 bases). This CDR3 spans 14 amino acids. CDR3 region: CASNPAGGPKGYTF. The DNA of the CDR3 is TGTGCCAGCAATCCCGCGGGGGGGCCAAAGGGCTATACCTTC.

Concerning this clonotype itself: A much larger clone differs by one base, so this may be a read error. J is TRBJ2-7 and V is TRBV20-1; 7 nucleotides agree with TRBD1. Germline V gene sequence: CDR1 DFQATT, CDR2 SNEGSKA (reference sequence). This CDR3 contains 14 residues. After removal of 6 bases from V and 5 bases from J, the junction contained 13 bases not matched to a gene. CDR3 in amino acids: CSAERQGLRDEQYF. The CDR3 coding sequence is TGCAGTGCCGAACGACAGGGCTTGCGAGACGAGCAGTACTTC.